This TCR beta chain was sequenced for a study of blood T cells in healthy people across ages. For the second PCR, which ran for 7 to 11 cycles, a sample-barcoded 5' primer and a J-beta primer mix were used. Each single sample gave us at least 2.5 million CDR3-containing paired-end reads. TCRdb passed the 5' RACE reads through MiXCR, listing each CDR3 protein once. The sample lists roughly 700,000 distinct CDR3 sequences, 32% seen once, with roughly 15% in the top ten. This clonotype has at least ten counts. The V end was cut by 1 base, the J end by 7 bases, with 26 bases between. In germline, CDR1 is SEHNR, CDR2 FQNEAQ (reference sequence). The CDR3 runs 19 residues.

This clonotype originated in a woman older than 75 in good health. Sequenced sample: blood. This chain uses TRBV7-9 with TRBJ2-1; D could derive from TRBD1 or TRBD2 (5 bases each). DNA for the CDR3: TGTGCCAGCAGCTTAGTAGGTAAAGGGGAGCTCGGGTTTAGGAATGAGCAGTTCTTC. It encodes CASSLVGKGELGFRNEQFF.